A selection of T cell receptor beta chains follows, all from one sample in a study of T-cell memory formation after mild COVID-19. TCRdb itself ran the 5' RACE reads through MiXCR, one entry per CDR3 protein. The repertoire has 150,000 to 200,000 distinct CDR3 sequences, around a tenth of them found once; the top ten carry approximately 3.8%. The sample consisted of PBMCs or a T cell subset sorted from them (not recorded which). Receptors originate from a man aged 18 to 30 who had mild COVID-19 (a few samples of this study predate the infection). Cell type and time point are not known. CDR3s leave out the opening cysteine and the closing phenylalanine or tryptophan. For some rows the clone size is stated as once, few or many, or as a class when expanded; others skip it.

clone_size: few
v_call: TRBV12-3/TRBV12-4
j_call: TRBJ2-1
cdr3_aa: ASSLSDPYNEQF

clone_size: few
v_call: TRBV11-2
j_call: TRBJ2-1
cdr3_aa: ACEGGRGGYNEQF

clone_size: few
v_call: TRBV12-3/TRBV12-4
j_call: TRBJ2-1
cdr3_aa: ASRPRTGSNLGQF

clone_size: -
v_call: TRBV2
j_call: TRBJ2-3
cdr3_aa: ASSEVAGDTQY

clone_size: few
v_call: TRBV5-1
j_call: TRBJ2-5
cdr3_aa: ASSFGGAGQETQY

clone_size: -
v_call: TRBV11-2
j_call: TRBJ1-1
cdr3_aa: ASSFDQSRAF

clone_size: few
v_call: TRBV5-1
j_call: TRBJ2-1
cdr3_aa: ASSLSTNNEQF

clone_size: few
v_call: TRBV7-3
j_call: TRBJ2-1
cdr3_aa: ASSLTLGYNEQF

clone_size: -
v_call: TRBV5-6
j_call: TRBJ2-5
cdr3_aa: ASSLGLVETQY

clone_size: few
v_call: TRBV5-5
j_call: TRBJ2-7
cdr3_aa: ASSFRDGSYEQY

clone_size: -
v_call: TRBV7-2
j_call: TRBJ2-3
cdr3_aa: ASRERSTDTQY

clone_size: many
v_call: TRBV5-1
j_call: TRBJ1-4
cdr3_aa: ASSSGTWQNEKLF

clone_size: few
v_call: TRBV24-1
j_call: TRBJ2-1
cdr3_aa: ATAQGSQNEQF

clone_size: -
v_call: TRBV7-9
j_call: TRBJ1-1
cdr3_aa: ASSPSPGQGGRWTEAF

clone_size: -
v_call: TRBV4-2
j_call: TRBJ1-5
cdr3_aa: ASSQDQDRDQPQH

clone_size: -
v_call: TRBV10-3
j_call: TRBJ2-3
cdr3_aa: AMGRVPTDTQY

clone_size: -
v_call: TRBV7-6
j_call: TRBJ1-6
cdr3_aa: ASSRGSALGSPLH

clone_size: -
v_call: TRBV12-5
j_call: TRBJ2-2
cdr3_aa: ASGLVFGGTRNTGELF

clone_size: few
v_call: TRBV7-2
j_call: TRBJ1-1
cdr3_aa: ASSLAVVGRSF

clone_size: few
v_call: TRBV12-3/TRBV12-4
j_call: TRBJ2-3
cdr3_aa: ASSWGPDTQY

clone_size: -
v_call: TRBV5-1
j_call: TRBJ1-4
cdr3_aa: ASSQLTGSEKLF

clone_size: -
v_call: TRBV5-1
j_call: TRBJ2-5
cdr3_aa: ASSLERGGRQETQY

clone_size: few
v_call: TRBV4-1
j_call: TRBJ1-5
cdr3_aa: ASSQDDPRERPDQPQH